These 22 T cell receptor beta chains originate from one sample sequenced in a study of OX40 agonist ivuxolimab in advanced cancers. The table came from immunoSEQ multiplex PCR; TCRdb's copy has only in-frame clones and leaves some out. Among 82,000 or so clones listed, around 83% were seen once. The specimen comprised CD4+ or CD8+ T cells sorted from blood, sampled in a trial of the OX40 agonist ivuxolimab. These receptors were obtained from an adult with an advanced solid tumor such as melanoma, head and neck, liver or kidney cancer.

The CDR3 loop reads CASSTGLNTEAFF. CDR3 coding DNA: TGTGCCAGCAGCACCGGGCTGAACACTGAAGCTTTCTTT. J is TRBJ1-1 and V is TRBV9; D ambiguous. Looked up from germline, CDR1 is SGDLS and CDR2 is YYNGEE. V lost 4 bases and J 0 bases, leaving 7 bases between the germline ends. This CDR3 contains 13 residues.

V gene TRBV28 combines with J gene TRBJ1-5; the match to TRBD1 covers 9 bases. Germline CDR1 and CDR2: MDHEN and SYDVKM. The V and J ends lost 6 bases and 7 bases, in that order; junction bases with no gene match: 10. The CDR3 runs to 15 residues. CDR3 coding DNA: TGTGCCAGCAGCCCCACAGGGGGCAGACGACAGCCCCAGCATTTT. Protein product: CASSPTGGRRQPQHF.

The chain has TRBV28 and TRBJ1-2; D is uncertain. The germline V gene encodes CDR1 MDHEN and CDR2 SYDVKM. This CDR3 has 14 residues. V was cut by 3 bases and J by 3 bases, with 11 bases left in between. This CDR3 reads CASSFLLAHYGYTF. CDR3 DNA sequence: TGTGCCAGCAGTTTCCTTCTTGCCCACTATGGCTACACCTTC.

J is TRBJ2-7 and V is TRBV5-4, with TRBD2 matching over 7 bases. J was trimmed by 0 bases and V by 6 bases; bases with no gene match: 12. Germline CDR1 is SGHNT and CDR2 is YYREEE (reference sequence). This CDR3 has 16 amino acids. The CDR3, as DNA: TGTGCCAGCACCCGAGGGATAGCGGGCCGCTCCTACGAGCAGTACTTC. This codes for CASTRGIAGRSYEQYF.

The V and J genes are TRBV7-8 and TRBJ2-7; a weak D match, TRBD2 (5 bases). CDR1 is SGHVS and CDR2 is FQNEAQ in the germline V gene. The CDR3 length is 14 residues. Trimming stripped 5 bases from V and 0 bases from J, with 11 bases between. The CDR3 DNA reads TGTGCCAGCAGCGTCGGGGTCAGCTCCTACGAGCAGTACTTC. Translating gives CASSVGVSSYEQYF.

The chain carries TRBV7-6 and TRBJ2-6, with 7 positions matching TRBD2. The CDR3 runs 15 residues. Germline CDR1 reads SGHVS; CDR2 reads FNYEAQ. V was clipped by 3 bases and J by 4 bases; unmatched bases: 3. This chain's CDR3 is CASSFSGGGANVLTF. The CDR3 region has the DNA TGTGCCAGCAGCTTTTCGGGAGGAGGGGCCAACGTCCTGACTTTC. The full variable domain, with the rest looked up from reference TRBV7-6 and TRBJ2-6, is GAGVSQSPRYKVTKRGQDVALRCDPISGHVSLYWYRQALGQGPEFLTYFNYEAQQDKSGLPNDRFSAERPEGSISTLTIQRTEQRDSAMYRCASSFSGGGANVLTFGAGSRLTVL.

The chain carries TRBV30 and TRBJ1-1; D call uncertain. Germline CDR1 GTSNPN, CDR2 SVGIG (reference sequence). The V end was cut by 1 base, the J end by 0 bases, with 9 bases between. This CDR3 contains 14 residues. CDR3 sequence: CAWSDGQLNTEAFF. CDR3 coding DNA: TGTGCCTGGAGTGATGGGCAGCTGAACACTGAAGCTTTCTTT.

This sequence joins TRBV25-1 and TRBJ2-3; D is uncertain. V lost 3 bases, J lost 2 bases, and 12 bases lay in between. This CDR3 comprises 15 residues. Germline V gives CDR1 MGHDK, CDR2 SYGVNS. CDR3 sequence (DNA): TGTGCCAGCAGTGATCCTAGAGTTCCCACAGATACGCAGTATTTT. Encoded protein: CASSDPRVPTDTQYF.

The rearrangement links TRBV5-6 to TRBJ2-7; 8 bases map to TRBD1. This CDR3 has 17 residues. CDR1 and CDR2 (germline): SGHDT, YYEEEE. After removal of 6 bases from V and 2 bases from J, the junction contained 16 bases not matched to a gene. CDR3 loop: CASTTKGTGKGAYEQYF. Written as DNA, the CDR3 is TGTGCCAGCACGACCAAGGGGACAGGAAAGGGAGCCTACGAGCAGTACTTC.

The chain uses TRBV7-6 and TRBJ2-1, with D hard to call. V was pared by 0 bases and J by 4 bases, with 7 bases between. Germline V lookup: CDR1 SGHVS, CDR2 FNYEAQ. CDR3 length: 14 residues. In DNA, the CDR3 is TGTGCCAGCAGCTTAGCGGGTCGTTACAATGAGCAGTTCTTC. This sequence encodes CASSLAGRYNEQFF.

The chain combines TRBV6-1 with TRBJ1-3; no firm D call. CDR3 length: 16 amino acids. V dropped 1 base and J dropped 0 bases, with 10 bases sitting between them. Germline assignment: CDR1 MNHNS and CDR2 SASEGT. Written as DNA, the CDR3 is TGTGCCAGCAGTGAAGGGTGGGCCCTCTCTGGAAACACCATATATTTT. Residues: CASSEGWALSGNTIYF.

The rearrangement uses TRBV5-1 and TRBJ2-7; D may be TRBD2 (6 bases). Trimming left V 0 bases short and J 6 bases short, with 13 bases between. The CDR3 totals 14 residues. Per the germline V gene, CDR1 is SGHRS and CDR2 is YFSETQ. CDR3 bases: TGCGCCAGCAGCTTGGTTCTTATGGGGGGCGAGCAGTACTTC. Translation gives CASSLVLMGGEQYF.

The chain carries TRBV2 and TRBJ1-6, with 7 bases lining up with TRBD1. CDR1 is SNHLY, CDR2 FYNNEI, per germline. The junction had 5 bases not matched to a gene; V was cut back by 2 bases and J by 7 bases. This CDR3 has 15 residues. The CDR3 sequence: CASSESTGFNSPLHF. The CDR3 nucleotides are TGTGCCAGCAGTGAATCGACAGGGTTCAATTCACCCCTCCACTTT.

The rearrangement joins TRBV11-2 to TRBJ2-1; no clear D. The CDR3 is 13 amino acids. Between the trimmed V and J ends, which lost 1 base and 5 bases, there was a span of 6 bases. Germline-derived CDR1 and CDR2 are SGHAT and FQNNGV. The CDR3 DNA follows: TGTGCCAGCAGCTTAGTCCGGAACAATGAGCAGTTCTTC. As protein: CASSLVRNNEQFF.

The CDR3 region has the DNA TGCGCCAGCAGCTTGAGGTACGAAGAGATAGGCTACACCTTC. It encodes CASSLRYEEIGYTF. The J gene is TRBJ1-2, the V gene TRBV5-1; D call uncertain. This CDR3 has 14 residues. Germline-derived CDR1 and CDR2 are SGHRS and YFSETQ. V was shortened by 1 base and J by 8 bases, with 15 bases between the two germline ends.

J is TRBJ2-7 and V is TRBV19; TRBD1 aligns across 10 bases. Germline V gives CDR1 LNHDA, CDR2 SQIVND (reference sequence). This CDR3 spans 16 amino acids. V gave up 7 bases and J gave up 1 base; unmatched junction bases: 10. CDR3 coding DNA: TGTGCCAGTACGTCCCGCGGGACAGGGGAATCCTACGAGCAGTACTTC. Its translation: CASTSRGTGESYEQYF.

V and J are TRBV5-1 and TRBJ2-5, with D perhaps matching TRBD1 (5 bases). Per germline, CDR1 SGHRS and CDR2 YFSETQ. The CDR3 runs to 14 residues. Trimming cost V 4 bases and J 2 bases, with 12 bases left between them. Written as DNA, the CDR3 is TGCGCCAGCAGCATCTTGGGGCCACAAGAGACCCAGTACTTC. Amino acids: CASSILGPQETQYF. Full variable domain (missing parts from reference TRBV5-1 and TRBJ2-5): KAGVTQTPRYLIKTRGQQVTLSCSPISGHRSVSWYQQTPGQGLQFLFEYFSETQRNKGNFPGRFSGRQFSNSRSEMNVSTLELGDSALYLCASSILGPQETQYFGPGTRLLVL.

The chain uses TRBV6-1 and TRBJ1-6, with 7 bases aligning to TRBD1. CDR1 and CDR2 from the germline V gene are MNHNS and SASEGT. This CDR3 region has 16 residues. V was clipped by 1 base and J by 10 bases; unmatched bases: 10. The CDR3 is CASSEGSQGRGSPLHF. The CDR3 coding sequence is TGTGCCAGCAGTGAAGGTTCACAGGGGCGGGGGTCACCCCTCCACTTT.

The rearrangement links TRBV4-1 to TRBJ2-3; 9 positions agree with TRBD2. The CDR3 is 16 amino acids. CDR1 is MGHRA and CDR2 is YSYEKL in the germline V gene. Trimming removed 0 bases from V and 6 bases from J; junction bases left unmatched: 7. The CDR3 is CASSQEIAGALDTQYF. DNA for the CDR3: TGCGCCAGCAGCCAAGAAATAGCGGGGGCGCTGGATACGCAGTATTTT.

V usage is TRBV9 and J usage is TRBJ2-2; possibly TRBD2 for D (7 bases). Trimming left V 4 bases short and J 6 bases short, with 25 bases between. This CDR3 is built from 18 residues. From germline, CDR1 is SGDLS and CDR2 YYNGEE. The CDR3 protein is CASSRGAGAGIQAGELFF. The CDR3 region has the DNA TGTGCCAGCAGCCGGGGGGCAGGGGCTGGTATCCAAGCCGGGGAGCTGTTTTTT. The entire variable domain, with the rest obtained from reference TRBV9 and TRBJ2-2, is as follows: DSGVTQTPKHLITATGQRVTLRCSPRSGDLSVYWYQQSLDQGLQFLIQYYNGEERAKGNILERFSAQQFPDLHSELNLSSLELGDSALYFCASSRGAGAGIQAGELFFGEGSRLTVL.

V is TRBV7-2 and J is TRBJ2-5; no firm D call. From germline, CDR1 is SGHTA and CDR2 FQGNSA. This CDR3 has 12 amino acids. The V gene lost 2 bases and the J gene lost 1 base, with 2 bases spanning the gap. CDR3 sequence: CASSLIQETQYF. CDR3 nucleotides: TGTGCCAGCAGCTTAATCCAAGAGACCCAGTACTTC.

The rearrangement uses TRBV7-2 and TRBJ1-4; TRBD1 is a possible D gene (5 bases). Germline V lookup: CDR1 SGHTA, CDR2 FQGNSA. CDR3 length equals 14 residues. V was pared by 3 bases and J by 7 bases, with 12 bases between. The CDR3, as DNA: TGTGCCAGCAGCTTGATGTGGGGCGGTGAAAAACTGTTTTTT. Protein: CASSLMWGGEKLFF.